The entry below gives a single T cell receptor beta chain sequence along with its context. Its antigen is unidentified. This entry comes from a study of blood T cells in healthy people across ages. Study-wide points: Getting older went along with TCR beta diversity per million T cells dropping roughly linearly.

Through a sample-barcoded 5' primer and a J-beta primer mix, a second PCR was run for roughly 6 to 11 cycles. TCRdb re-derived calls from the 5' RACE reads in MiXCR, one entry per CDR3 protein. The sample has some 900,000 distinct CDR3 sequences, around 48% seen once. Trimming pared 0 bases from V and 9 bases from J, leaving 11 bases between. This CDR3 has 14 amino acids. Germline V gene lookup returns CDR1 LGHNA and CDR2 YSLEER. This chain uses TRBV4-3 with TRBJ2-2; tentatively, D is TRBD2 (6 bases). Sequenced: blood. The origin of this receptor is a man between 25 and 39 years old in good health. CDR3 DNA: TGCGCCAGCAGCCAAGATGCGGGGCGCAGGGAGCTGTTTTTT. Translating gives CASSQDAGRRELFF.